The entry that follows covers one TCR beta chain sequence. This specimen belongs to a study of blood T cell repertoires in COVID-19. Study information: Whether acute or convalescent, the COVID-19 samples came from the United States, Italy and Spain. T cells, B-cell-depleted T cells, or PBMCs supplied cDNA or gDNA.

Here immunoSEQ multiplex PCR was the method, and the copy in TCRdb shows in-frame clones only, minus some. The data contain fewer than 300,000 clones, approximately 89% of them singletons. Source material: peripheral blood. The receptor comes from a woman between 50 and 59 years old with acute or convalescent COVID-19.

The CDR3 here is CASSIAGRDNEQFF. CDR3 DNA sequence: TGTGCCAGCTCGATAGCGGGAAGGGACAATGAGCAGTTCTTC. The chain links TRBV18 to TRBJ2-1; 8 nucleotides line up with TRBD2. This CDR3 has 14 amino acids. The ends lost 6 bases at V and 5 bases at J; junction bases unmatched: 6. Looked up from germline, CDR1 is KGHSH and CDR2 is LQKENI.